The 21 T cell receptor beta chains below all came from one sample that was sequenced in a study of CD8+CD57+ T cells in acquired aplastic anemia. Genomic DNA acted as the template from which TCR beta VDJ combination and CDR3 sequence profiling were carried out. MiXCR, applied by TCRdb to the reads, yields one record per CDR3 protein. The sample records 200,000 or so distinct CDR3 sequences, around 47% being singletons. Before being chosen for sequencing, patients had shown CD8+CD57+ cell expansion by flow cytometry. The source material was sorted CD4+, CD8+, or CD8+CD57+ T cells (not recorded which) from PBMCs. These receptors came from a human donor with aplastic anemia.

The gene calls are TRBV2 and TRBJ1-5; 9 bases are shared with TRBD1. The germline CDR1 and CDR2 sequences are SNHLY and FYNNEI. The CDR3 runs to 15 residues. Losses at the gene ends were 3 bases for V and 1 base for J; bases not matched to a gene: 1. The CDR3 DNA reads TGTGCCAGCAGTGAGGGACAGGGAAGCAATCAGCCCCAGCATTTT. Translated, it gives CASSEGQGSNQPQHF.

This clonotype was observed a single time. V usage is TRBV2 and J usage is TRBJ1-2; D may be TRBD1 (5 bases). The V gene's germline CDR1 is SNHLY and CDR2 FYNNEI. The CDR3 is made up of 15 amino acids. V dropped 4 bases and J dropped 5 bases, with 17 bases sitting between them. The CDR3 bases are TGTGCCAGCAGTGGTGGTGGGGGAAATAAGTATGGCTACACCTTC. It translates to CASSGGGGNKYGYTF. Using reference TRBV2 and TRBJ1-2 for the parts outside the CDR3, the full variable domain is EPEVTQTPSHQVTQMGQEVILRCVPISNHLYFYWYRQILGQKVEFLVSFYNNEISEKSEIFDDQFSVERPDGSNFTLKIRSTKLEDSAMYFCASSGGGGNKYGYTFGSGTRLTVV.

The V and J genes are TRBV6-1 and TRBJ1-2; no firm D call. The CDR3 runs to 13 residues. Trimming pared 6 bases from V and 7 bases from J, leaving 15 bases between. Germline V gives CDR1 MNHNS, CDR2 SASEGT. The CDR3 sequence: CASRRDNWGGYTF. CDR3 nucleotide sequence: TGTGCCAGCAGACGAGACAATTGGGGTGGCTACACCTTC.

There are many counts of this clonotype. CDR3 DNA sequence: TGTGCCAGCAGTTCCGGACAGGGGCCAACTACCGGGGAGCTGTTTTTT. This translates into CASSSGQGPTTGELFF. The chain couples TRBV14 to TRBJ2-2, with TRBD1 matching 9 bases. V gave up 6 bases and J gave up 5 bases; unmatched junction bases: 10. Germline V gene sequence: CDR1 SGHDN, CDR2 FVKESK. The CDR3 sequence is 16 residues long.

The chain has TRBV10-3 and TRBJ1-1; D is unresolved. Germline V lookup: CDR1 ENHRY, CDR2 SYGVKD. There are 13 residues in the CDR3. V dropped 11 bases and J dropped 1 base, with 14 bases sitting between them. The CDR3: CAAGGPENTEAFF. CDR3 DNA sequence: TGTGCCGCCGGTGGGCCAGAGAACACTGAAGCTTTCTTT.

The rearrangement links TRBV29-1 to TRBJ1-3; D is undetermined. Germline CDR1 is SQVTM and CDR2 is ANQGSEA. The CDR3 extends over 11 amino acids. Trimming stripped 1 base from V and 8 bases from J, with 6 bases between. CDR3 protein: CSVEVGDTIYF. Written as DNA, the CDR3 is TGCAGCGTTGAAGTGGGAGACACCATATATTTT.

The rearrangement joins TRBV2 to TRBJ2-5; TRBD1 agrees at 7 bases. This CDR3 is 17 amino acids long. Germline CDR1 reads SNHLY; CDR2 reads FYNNEI. The V segment lost 0 bases and the J segment 0 bases; nucleotides outside the gene matches: 7. DNA of the CDR3: TGTGCCAGCAGTGAAGCGCGAACAGGGGTATACCAAGAGACCCAGTACTTC. This gives the protein CASSEARTGVYQETQYF.

The chain employs TRBV20-1 and TRBJ2-6; weak D call: TRBD1 (5 bases). Germline V gene sequence: CDR1 DFQATT, CDR2 SNEGSKA (reference sequence). The CDR3 loop spans 15 amino acids. V lost 3 bases to trimming and J lost 0 bases, with 9 bases between them. The CDR3 DNA sequence: TGCAGTGCTAGCAGGGCCTTCTCTGGGGCCAACGTCCTGACTTTC. Amino acids: CSASRAFSGANVLTF.

The table lists this clonotype with many counts. V and J are TRBV5-6 and TRBJ2-7; D unresolved. CDR3 length: 13 amino acids. Germline CDR1 is SGHDT and CDR2 is YYEEEE. Deletions cut 4 bases from V and 1 base from J, with 9 bases between. The CDR3: CASSSGPSYEQYF. The DNA of the CDR3 is TGTGCCAGCAGCAGTGGACCTTCCTACGAGCAGTACTTC.

The V and J genes are TRBV20-1 and TRBJ2-6; D remains ambiguous. Germline V CDR1 and CDR2: DFQATT, SNEGSKA (reference sequence). With 5 bases removed from V and 0 bases from J, the gap between germline ends came to 8 bases. The CDR3 has 14 residues. The CDR3, as DNA: TGCAGTGCTGTAAGACGCTCTGGGGCCAACGTCCTGACTTTC. As protein: CSAVRRSGANVLTF.

This clonotype was observed many times. The chain employs TRBV6-1 and TRBJ2-3, with D unclear. V lost 1 base and J 8 bases, leaving 7 bases between the germline ends. CDR3 size: 12 residues. Germline loops: CDR1 MNHNS, CDR2 SASEGT. The CDR3 sequence is CASSEDRFTQYF. The DNA for the CDR3 is TGTGCCAGCAGTGAAGATAGATTTACGCAGTATTTT.

Here the CDR3 DNA reads TGTGCCAGCGCAGGGGGCAACTATGGCTACACCTTC. It yields the protein CASAGGNYGYTF. This chain joins TRBV28 and TRBJ1-2, with TRBD1 matching 8 bases. J was trimmed by 2 bases and V by 8 bases; bases with no gene match: 1. The germline V gene has CDR1 MDHEN and CDR2 SYDVKM. The CDR3 is 12 residues long.

The chain joins TRBV10-3 to TRBJ1-1; D call uncertain. Deletions cut 3 bases from V and 1 base from J, with 6 bases between. CDR1 is ENHRY, CDR2 SYGVKD, per germline. This CDR3 has 13 amino acids. The chain's CDR3 is CAISDVQNTEAFF. The CDR3 DNA follows: TGTGCCATCAGTGATGTCCAGAACACTGAAGCTTTCTTT.

The V and J genes are TRBV7-2 and TRBJ1-6, with D uncertain. The CDR3 is made up of 15 amino acids. Germline V gene sequence: CDR1 SGHTA, CDR2 FQGNSA. V lost 1 base and J 10 bases, leaving 14 bases between the germline ends. The CDR3: CASSLVGGVGSPLHF. CDR3 nucleotide sequence: TGTGCCAGCAGCTTAGTGGGCGGTGTCGGGTCACCCCTCCACTTT. The full variable domain, completed using reference TRBV7-2 and TRBJ1-6, is GAGVSQSPSNKVTEKGKDVELRCDPISGHTALYWYRQSLGQGLEFLIYFQGNSAPDKSGLPSDRFSAERTGGSVSTLTIQRTQQEDSAVYLCASSLVGGVGSPLHFGNGTRLTVT.

This clonotype has a count of ten or more. The chain links TRBV5-1 to TRBJ2-1; tentatively, D is TRBD1 or TRBD2 (5 bases each). Germline V gene data show CDR1 as SGHRS and CDR2 as YFSETQ. The V end lost 0 bases, the J end lost 5 bases, and 15 bases lay between the germline ends. The CDR3 has 16 amino acids. The CDR3: CASSLDIGTLNNEQFF. CDR3 DNA: TGCGCCAGCAGCTTGGATATTGGGACCTTGAACAATGAGCAGTTCTTC. Complete variable domain (other parts from reference TRBV5-1 and TRBJ2-1): KAGVTQTPRYLIKTRGQQVTLSCSPISGHRSVSWYQQTPGQGLQFLFEYFSETQRNKGNFPGRFSGRQFSNSRSEMNVSTLELGDSALYLCASSLDIGTLNNEQFFGPGTRLTVL.

This clonotype was seen only a few times. The J gene is TRBJ1-6, the V gene TRBV25-1; TRBD1 matches 7 bases. The length of the CDR3 is 14 residues. Germline V gene data show CDR1 as MGHDK and CDR2 as SYGVNS. Trimming removed 3 bases from V and 9 bases from J; junction bases left unmatched: 5. For the CDR3, the DNA is TGTGCCAGCAGTGACCTCCACAGGGGTTCACCCCTCCACTTT. This encodes CASSDLHRGSPLHF.

The CDR3 is CASSRTSGSFGELFF. As DNA, the CDR3 is TGTGCCAGCAGCCGGACTAGCGGGAGTTTCGGGGAGCTGTTTTTT. This chain links TRBV11-1 with TRBJ2-2, with 13 nucleotides matching TRBD2. The CDR3 contains 15 residues. Germline V CDR1 and CDR2: SGHAT, FQDESV (reference sequence). With 5 bases clipped from V and 7 bases from J, the junction kept 4 bases outside the gene matches. The variable domain in full, completed from reference TRBV11-1 and TRBJ2-2, reads EAEVAQSPRYKITEKSQAVAFWCDPISGHATLYWYRQILGQGPELLVQFQDESVVDDSQLPKDRFSAERLKGVDSTLKIQPAELGDSAMYLCASSRTSGSFGELFFGEGSRLTVL.

In the case of this clonotype: Just one base apart from a much larger clone, this may be a read error. This sequence joins TRBV14 and TRBJ2-3; 10 nucleotides align to TRBD2. Germline V CDR1 and CDR2: SGHDN, FVKESK. The CDR3 runs to 18 residues. The V gene end was trimmed by 0 bases and the J gene end by 3 bases; junction bases not matched to a gene: 9. The CDR3 sequence is CASSQDGPSGSGTDTQYF. Written as DNA, the CDR3 is TGTGCCAGCAGCCAAGATGGGCCTAGCGGGAGTGGAACAGATACGCAGTATTTT.

V and J are TRBV24-1 and TRBJ2-1, with 11 bases that match TRBD2. Unmatched junction bases numbered 5, after V lost 9 bases and J lost 8 bases. Germline CDR1 reads KGHDR; CDR2 reads SFDVKD. The CDR3 has 13 residues. DNA for the CDR3: TGTGCCACCGGACTAGCGGGTGTAGATGAGCAGTTCTTC. Residues: CATGLAGVDEQFF.

The sample holds many counts of this clonotype. The chain joins TRBV7-2 to TRBJ2-5; TRBD2 matches at 11 bases. This CDR3 has 16 amino acids. After removal of 5 bases from V and 7 bases from J, the junction contained 12 bases not matched to a gene. Germline V gene lookup returns CDR1 SGHTA and CDR2 FQGNSA. The CDR3 DNA sequence: TGTGCCAGCAGCGTCCAAAGTAGCGGGGGGGCCGGGACCCAGTACTTC. Amino acid sequence: CASSVQSSGGAGTQYF. Full variable domain (rest looked up from reference TRBV7-2 and TRBJ2-5): GAGVSQSPSNKVTEKGKDVELRCDPISGHTALYWYRQSLGQGLEFLIYFQGNSAPDKSGLPSDRFSAERTGGSVSTLTIQRTQQEDSAVYLCASSVQSSGGAGTQYFGPGTRLLVL.

Comments on this clonotype: A much larger clone sits a single nucleotide away, making a read error possible. V gene TRBV7-9 combines with J gene TRBJ1-2; TRBD1 is a possible D gene (5 bases). Per the germline V gene, CDR1 is SEHNR and CDR2 is FQNEAQ (reference sequence). The CDR3 has 15 residues. In DNA, the CDR3 is TGTGCCGGCAGCCCCAGAACCCCCGGGACCCCTTACGGTACCTTC. Translated, it gives CAGSPRTPGTPYGTF. Together with reference TRBV7-9 and TRBJ1-2, the CDR3 gives the full variable domain: DTGVSQNPRHKITKRGQNVTFRCDPISEHNRLYWYRQTLGQGPEFLTYFQNEAQLEKSRLLSDRFSAERPKGSFSTLEIQRTEQGDSAMYLCAGSPRTPGTPYGTFGSGTRLTVV.